This TCR beta chain appears in the sequencing data of a study of cytomegalovirus exposure and HLA in healthy donors. Study background: Early release data held 85 million to 95 million unique TCRs from HLA-typed donors. Membership in the Caucasian-associated ancestry cluster was found for about four fifths of around 380 genotyped donors. Study findings and constraints: Beyond CMV serostatus, there was no information to go on about immune exposure.

The CDR3 spans 15 residues. J gave up 3 bases and V 6 bases, and 5 bases lay outside the gene matches. Germline-derived CDR1 and CDR2 are LNHDA and SQIVND (reference sequence). Both 60 Vbeta primers and 13 Jbeta primers went into the PCR. The repertoire was sequenced with immunoSEQ multiplex PCR; TCRdb's copy has only in-frame clones and lacks some. The sample has 95,000 to 130,000 clones, approximately 9.4% seen once. This clone was picked up a small number of times. The antigen remains unidentified. Each of the donors was a healthy bone marrow donor. The V call is TRBV19, the J call TRBJ2-3, with TRBD2 matching 11 bases. The sequenced material came from PBMCs. This receptor was obtained from a man aged 30 to 45 in good health and CMV-seronegative. CDR3 nucleotides: TGTGCCAGTAGCAAGACTAGCGGGAAAACAGATACGCAGTATTTT. It yields the protein CASSKTSGKTDTQYF. The whole variable domain, filled in from reference TRBV19 and TRBJ2-3, reads DGGITQSPKYLFRKEGQNVTLSCEQNLNHDAMYWYRQDPGQGLRLIYYSQIVNDFQKGDIAEGYSVSREKKESFPLTVTSAQKNPTAFYLCASSKTSGKTDTQYFGPGTRLTVL.